Below are 24 T cell receptor beta chains sequenced from a single sample in a study of T cell responses to AZD1222 COVID-19 vaccine (dated by TCRdb to about 2021). Receptor libraries were prepared by the immunoSEQ multiplex PCR assay. What TCRdb holds here is the immuneACCESS table cut down to in-frame rearrangements. Part of the clones is not present; checked against another copy, under half of the missing clones reflect an unresolved V gene, and the others are unexplained. The table for this sample lists 90,000 to 150,000 clones; roughly 90% of them were counted only once. The top ten hold roughly 8.9% of the sample. This sample's time point label indicates: baseline before first vaccination. The sequenced sample was peripheral blood, obtained on day 0 of AZD1222 vaccination. The receptors originated from an adult in good health.

This rearrangement joins TRBV7-2 to TRBJ2-3; 7 bases match TRBD1. The germline CDR1 and CDR2 sequences are SGHTA and FQGNSA. Unmatched junction bases numbered 5, after V lost 3 bases and J lost 5 bases. The CDR3 consists of 14 residues. The CDR3 DNA reads as TGTGCCAGCAGCTTGCAGGGGGTAGGAGATACGCAGTATTTT. Residues: CASSLQGVGDTQYF.

The chain links TRBV28 to TRBJ1-1, with no clear D. Per germline, CDR1 MDHEN and CDR2 SYDVKM. With 5 bases removed from V and 0 bases from J, the gap between germline ends came to 7 bases. The CDR3 is made up of 13 amino acids. In DNA form, the CDR3 reads TGTGCCAGCAGTGGACGGCTGAACACTGAAGCTTTCTTT. This gives the protein CASSGRLNTEAFF. The variable domain in full, with the rest retrieved from reference TRBV28 and TRBJ1-1, is DVKVTQSSRYLVKRTGEKVFLECVQDMDHENMFWYRQDPGLGLRLIYFSYDVKMKEKGDIPEGYSVSREKKERFSLILESASTNQTSMYLCASSGRLNTEAFFGQGTRLTVV.

The chain has TRBV6-4 and TRBJ2-1; TRBD1 aligns across 8 bases. The CDR3 totals 15 residues. In germline, CDR1 is MRHNA, CDR2 SNTAGT. J gave up 6 bases and V 0 bases, and 4 bases lay outside the gene matches. The CDR3 spells CASSDSRTGLNEQFF. As DNA, the CDR3 is TGTGCCAGCAGTGACTCTCGGACAGGGCTCAATGAGCAGTTCTTC.

This clone was seen once. This sequence joins TRBV4-1 and TRBJ1-1; D is unresolved. The germline V gene encodes CDR1 MGHRA and CDR2 YSYEKL. Trimming took 1 base from V and 3 from J, leaving 9 bases between them. This CDR3 is 14 amino acids long. The chain's CDR3 is CASSQGYGHTEAFF. CDR3 DNA sequence: TGCGCCAGCAGCCAAGGATATGGGCACACTGAAGCTTTCTTT.

This rearrangement joins TRBV6-7 to TRBJ2-7, with 8 bases aligning to TRBD1. TRBV6-7 counts as an open reading frame of uncertain function. V dropped 3 bases and J dropped 0; count of bases not matched to a gene: 16. This CDR3 region has 19 residues. The CDR3 is CASSYPRRDRLTFSYEQYF. The CDR3 bases are TGTGCCAGCAGTTATCCTCGTCGGGACAGGTTGACCTTCTCCTACGAGCAGTACTTC.

The chain employs TRBV2 and TRBJ2-1; 7 bases are shared with TRBD1. This CDR3 has 15 amino acids. V shed 6 bases, J shed 6 bases, and the junction held 11 bases outside the gene matches. Germline-derived CDR1 and CDR2 are SNHLY and FYNNEI. The DNA of the CDR3 is TGTGCCAGCAGATATACCCCCCGGACAGGCAATGAGCAGTTCTTC. It is translated as CASRYTPRTGNEQFF.

The V and J genes are TRBV18 and TRBJ1-2, with a possible D match to TRBD1 (6 bases). V was trimmed by 1 base and J by 4 bases, leaving 13 bases between them. Per germline, CDR1 KGHSH and CDR2 LQKENI. The CDR3 is made up of 15 amino acids. CDR3 bases: TGTGCCAGCTCACCACGAGCCCAGGGGATCTATGGCTACACCTTC. Protein: CASSPRAQGIYGYTF. The complete variable domain, with remaining parts taken from reference TRBV18 and TRBJ1-2, reads NAGVMQNPRHLVRRRGQEARLRCSPMKGHSHVYWYRQLPEEGLKFMVYLQKENIIDESGMPKERFSAEFPKEGPSILRIQQVVRGDSAAYFCASSPRAQGIYGYTFGSGTRLTVV.

The rearrangement joins TRBV3-1 (or the pseudogene TRBV3-2) to TRBJ1-4; a weak D match, TRBD1 (6 bases). CDR3 length: 18 amino acids. The germline V gene has CDR1 LGHDT and CDR2 YNNKEL (reference sequence). Between the trimmed V and J ends, which lost 3 bases and 4 bases, there was a span of 21 bases. The CDR3 DNA reads as TGTGCCAGCAGCCAGTCAGGGCAGGGGTCAGGCGGTAATGAAAAACTGTTTTTT. This gives the protein CASSQSGQGSGGNEKLFF.

About this clone itself: One junction end disagrees with the germline gene, perhaps due to a read error. The chain uses TRBV7-7 and TRBJ1-2, with a weak D call TRBD1 (5 bases). Germline CDR1 reads SSHAT; CDR2 reads FNYEAQ (reference sequence). The CDR3 length is 16 residues. The CDR3 DNA is TGTGCTAGCAGCTTAGGGCAACGGGGGTGGGACTATGGCTACACCTTC. Translating it yields CASSLGQRGWDYGYTF. Full variable domain (remainder filled in from reference TRBV7-7 and TRBJ1-2): GAGVSQSPRYKVTKRGQDVTLRCDPISSHATLYWYQQALGQGPEFLTYFNYEAQPDKSGLPSDRFSAERPEGSISTLTIQRTEQRDSAMYRCASSLGQRGWDYGYTFGSGTRLTVV.

A single count supports this clone. The chain recombines TRBV18 with TRBJ1-1; D gene unclear. CDR3 length: 16 amino acids. Germline loops: CDR1 KGHSH, CDR2 LQKENI. V shed 2 bases and J shed 1 base, with 14 bases lying between them. CDR3 in amino acids: CASSPKTSAGNTEAFF. The CDR3 DNA sequence: TGTGCCAGCTCACCAAAAACGAGCGCCGGGAACACTGAAGCTTTCTTT.

V is TRBV6-5 and J is TRBJ1-2; 10 nucleotides match TRBD1. This CDR3 comprises 15 residues. V trimming: 0 bases; J trimming: 5 bases; junction bases outside the gene matches: 3. The germline V gene has CDR1 MNHEY and CDR2 SVGAGI. The CDR3 DNA follows: TGTGCCAGCAGTTACTCGACAGGGGGCGTTTATGGCTACACCTTC. Amino acid sequence: CASSYSTGGVYGYTF.

This clone was counted once. The chain has TRBV19 and TRBJ1-5; 7 positions match TRBD1. After removal of 8 bases from V and 4 bases from J, the junction contained 8 bases not matched to a gene. Germline CDR1 and CDR2: LNHDA and SQIVND (reference sequence). The CDR3 sequence is 14 residues long. The chain's CDR3 is CASLPGRGNQPQHF. The CDR3 nucleotides are TGTGCCAGTCTCCCAGGCAGGGGGAATCAGCCCCAGCATTTT. Full variable domain (remainder filled in from reference TRBV19 and TRBJ1-5): DGGITQSPKYLFRKEGQNVTLSCEQNLNHDAMYWYRQDPGQGLRLIYYSQIVNDFQKGDIAEGYSVSREKKESFPLTVTSAQKNPTAFYLCASLPGRGNQPQHFGDGTRLSIL.

The chain carries TRBV9 and TRBJ2-1; D is possibly TRBD1 (5 bases). Germline assignment: CDR1 SGDLS and CDR2 YYNGEE. The CDR3 totals 14 residues. V was pared by 4 bases and J by 3 bases, with 11 bases between. Here the CDR3 DNA reads TGTGCCAGCAGCCCTCAGGGAAACTACAATGAGCAGTTCTTC. It translates to CASSPQGNYNEQFF.

The genes are TRBV11-2 and TRBJ2-7; 8 bases agree with TRBD2. The CDR3 contains 15 residues. Per germline, CDR1 SGHAT and CDR2 FQNNGV. Losses at the gene ends were 0 bases for V and 2 bases for J; bases not matched to a gene: 3. The CDR3 DNA follows: TGTGCCAGCAGCTTAGAACTAGCGGAAACCTACGAGCAGTACTTC. Its protein is CASSLELAETYEQYF.

V usage is TRBV7-9 and J usage is TRBJ2-7; D might be TRBD1 (6 bases). The CDR3 sequence is 13 residues long. V dropped 2 bases and J dropped 5 bases, with 10 bases sitting between them. The germline V gene encodes CDR1 SEHNR and CDR2 FQNEAQ (reference sequence). The CDR3, as DNA: TGTGCCAGCAGCTTAACCCAGGGGAACGAGCAGTACTTC. Amino acids: CASSLTQGNEQYF.

This clone was seen just once. The gene calls are TRBV5-1 and TRBJ1-2; D ambiguous. Trimming pared 0 bases from V and 8 bases from J, leaving 17 bases between. The CDR3 length is 15 residues. The germline V gene has CDR1 SGHRS and CDR2 YFSETQ. The CDR3 DNA reads TGCGCCAGCAGCTTGGAAGCGAGCCCCGGGGAGGGCTACACCTTC. Amino acids: CASSLEASPGEGYTF.

This clone was seen only once. This rearrangement joins TRBV9 to TRBJ1-1; D remains ambiguous. Deletions cut 0 bases from V and 0 bases from J, with 9 bases between. This CDR3 region has 15 residues. Germline CDR1 is SGDLS and CDR2 is YYNGEE. Here the CDR3 reads CASSVVSNLNTEAFF. The CDR3 DNA reads as TGTGCCAGCAGCGTAGTTTCGAATTTGAACACTGAAGCTTTCTTT.

V and J are TRBV5-1 and TRBJ2-7, with TRBD1 matching 10 bases. Germline CDR1 SGHRS, CDR2 YFSETQ. The CDR3 covers 17 residues. V was clipped by 0 bases and J by 3 bases; unmatched bases: 9. The CDR3 nucleotides read TGCGCCAGCAGCTTGGCCCTGACCGGGACAGGGGACTACGAGCAGTACTTC. Its translation is CASSLALTGTGDYEQYF.

J is TRBJ2-5 and V is TRBV6-1; 8 bases fit TRBD1. In germline, CDR1 is MNHNS, CDR2 SASEGT. With 1 base clipped from V and 4 bases from J, the junction kept 5 bases outside the gene matches. The CDR3 has 15 residues. The DNA of the CDR3 is TGTGCCAGCAGTGAAGGACAGGGGTTTTCAGAGACCCAGTACTTC. It encodes CASSEGQGFSETQYF.

The CDR3 sequence is CASRGFPGELFF. In nucleotides, the CDR3 is TGTGCCAGCAGGGGATTTCCCGGGGAGCTGTTTTTT. V gene TRBV2 combines with J gene TRBJ2-2; no definite D call. V lost 6 bases and J 6 bases, leaving 8 bases between the germline ends. Germline V lookup: CDR1 SNHLY, CDR2 FYNNEI. The CDR3 has 12 amino acids.

The chain carries TRBV15 and TRBJ1-6; the D is unclear. Germline loops: CDR1 LNHNV, CDR2 YYDKDF (reference sequence). With 2 bases removed from V and 10 bases from J, the gap between germline ends came to 12 bases. The CDR3 covers 14 residues. CDR3 sequence reads: CATSRIDPESPLHF. The CDR3 nucleotides read TGTGCCACCAGCAGAATTGATCCCGAATCACCCCTCCACTTT.

This chain uses TRBV19 with TRBJ1-6; D may be TRBD1 (5 bases). The CDR3 has 14 residues. V was clipped by 6 bases and J by 6 bases, with 12 bases between them. Germline V lookup: CDR1 LNHDA, CDR2 SQIVND (reference sequence). In DNA, the CDR3 is TGTGCCAGTAGCCTGGACACCCGTAATTCACCCCTCCACTTT. This gives the protein CASSLDTRNSPLHF.

The chain combines TRBV30 with TRBJ2-3, with D unresolved. This CDR3 contains 15 residues. Germline V lookup: CDR1 GTSNPN, CDR2 SVGIG (reference sequence). V lost 3 bases and J 0 bases, leaving 13 bases between the germline ends. Here the CDR3 reads CAWSADTTSTDTQYF. CDR3 nucleotides: TGTGCCTGGAGCGCAGACACAACTAGCACAGATACGCAGTATTTT.

The chain joins TRBV6-4 to TRBJ2-1, with TRBD2 identical over 11 bases. The CDR3 totals 15 residues. Germline V gene sequence: CDR1 MRHNA, CDR2 SNTAGT. V dropped 6 bases and J dropped 5; count of bases not matched to a gene: 6. CDR3: CASSPLAGGNNEQFF. In DNA, the CDR3 is TGTGCCAGCAGCCCCCTAGCGGGGGGAAACAATGAGCAGTTCTTC.